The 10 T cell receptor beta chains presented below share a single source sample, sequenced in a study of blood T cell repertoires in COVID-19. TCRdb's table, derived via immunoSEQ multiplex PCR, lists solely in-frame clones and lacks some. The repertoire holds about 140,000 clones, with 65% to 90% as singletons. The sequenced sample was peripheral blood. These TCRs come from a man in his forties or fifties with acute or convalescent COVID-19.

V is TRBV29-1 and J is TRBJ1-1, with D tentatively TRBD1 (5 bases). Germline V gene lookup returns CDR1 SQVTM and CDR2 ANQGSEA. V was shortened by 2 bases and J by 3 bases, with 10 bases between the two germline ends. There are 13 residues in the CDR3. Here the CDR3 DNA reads TGCAGCGTTGAACGGGGGGTTGACACTGAAGCTTTCTTT. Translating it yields CSVERGVDTEAFF.

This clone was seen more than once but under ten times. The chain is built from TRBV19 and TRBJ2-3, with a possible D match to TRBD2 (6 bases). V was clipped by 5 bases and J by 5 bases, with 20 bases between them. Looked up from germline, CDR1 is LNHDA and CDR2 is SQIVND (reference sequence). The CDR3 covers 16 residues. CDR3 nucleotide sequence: TGTGCCAGTAGTCCAAATGTGGGGGGTGAGGTAGATACGCAGTATTTT. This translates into CASSPNVGGEVDTQYF.

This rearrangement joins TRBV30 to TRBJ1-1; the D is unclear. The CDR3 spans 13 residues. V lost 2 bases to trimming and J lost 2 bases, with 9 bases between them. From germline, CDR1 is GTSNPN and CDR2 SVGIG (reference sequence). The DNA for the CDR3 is TGTGCCTGGAGTATCGGGTTTAACACTGAAGCTTTCTTT. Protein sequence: CAWSIGFNTEAFF.

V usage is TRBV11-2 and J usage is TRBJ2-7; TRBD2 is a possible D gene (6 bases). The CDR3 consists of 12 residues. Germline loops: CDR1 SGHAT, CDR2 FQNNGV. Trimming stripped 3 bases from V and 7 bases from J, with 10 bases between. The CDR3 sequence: CASSLWRDEQYF. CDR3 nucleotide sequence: TGTGCCAGCAGCTTGTGGCGGGATGAGCAGTACTTC.

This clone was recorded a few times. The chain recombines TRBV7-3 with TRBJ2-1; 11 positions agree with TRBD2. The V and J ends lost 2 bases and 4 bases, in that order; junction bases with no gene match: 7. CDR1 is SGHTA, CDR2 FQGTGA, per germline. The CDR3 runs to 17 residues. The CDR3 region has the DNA TGTGCCAGCAGCTTAGAGCTAGCGGGGGGCATATACAATGAGCAGTTCTTC. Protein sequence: CASSLELAGGIYNEQFF.

In DNA form, the CDR3 reads TGCGCCAGCAGCTTGACTGACAACTCCTACGAGCAGTACTTC. It translates to CASSLTDNSYEQYF. V gene TRBV5-1 combines with J gene TRBJ2-7, with D hard to call. Deletions cut 1 base from V and 0 bases from J, with 8 bases between. The CDR3 length is 14 residues. Germline CDR1 and CDR2: SGHRS and YFSETQ. Full variable domain (remainder filled in from reference TRBV5-1 and TRBJ2-7): KAGVTQTPRYLIKTRGQQVTLSCSPISGHRSVSWYQQTPGQGLQFLFEYFSETQRNKGNFPGRFSGRQFSNSRSEMNVSTLELGDSALYLCASSLTDNSYEQYFGPGTRLTVT.

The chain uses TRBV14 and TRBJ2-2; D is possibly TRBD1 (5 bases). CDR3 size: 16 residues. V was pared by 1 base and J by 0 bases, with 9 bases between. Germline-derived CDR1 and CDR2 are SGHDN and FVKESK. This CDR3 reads CASSQVGPANTGELFF. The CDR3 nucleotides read TGTGCCAGCAGCCAAGTGGGGCCCGCGAACACCGGGGAGCTGTTTTTT.

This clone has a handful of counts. In DNA, the CDR3 is TGTGCCATCAGTGAGTTCGGGACTAGCGGAATTAACACCGGGGAGCTGTTTTTT. It yields the protein CAISEFGTSGINTGELFF. V and J are TRBV10-3 and TRBJ2-2; 11 bases are shared with TRBD2. The germline V gene has CDR1 ENHRY and CDR2 SYGVKD. Trimming removed 1 base from V and 2 bases from J; junction bases left unmatched: 6. This CDR3 comprises 18 residues.

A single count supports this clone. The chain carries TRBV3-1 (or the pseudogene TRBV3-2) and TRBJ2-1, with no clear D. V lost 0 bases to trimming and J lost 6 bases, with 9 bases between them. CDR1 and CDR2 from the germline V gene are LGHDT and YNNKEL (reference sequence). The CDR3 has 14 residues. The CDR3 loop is CASSQDLSSNEQFF. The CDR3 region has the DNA TGTGCCAGCAGCCAAGATTTATCTTCCAATGAGCAGTTCTTC.

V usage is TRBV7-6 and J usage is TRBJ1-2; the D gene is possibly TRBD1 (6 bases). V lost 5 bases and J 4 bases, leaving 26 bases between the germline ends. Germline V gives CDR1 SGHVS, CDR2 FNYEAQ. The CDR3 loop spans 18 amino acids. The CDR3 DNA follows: TGTGCCAGCAGCACCGCGGGGGGCGGGGCAGGGGACACCTATGGCTACACCTTC. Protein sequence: CASSTAGGGAGDTYGYTF.